The 7 T cell receptor beta chains below come from one sample, sequenced in a study of neoadjuvant anti-PD-1 for oral cavity cancer. TCRdb's copy holds only in-frame clones and misses some; the assay was immunoSEQ multiplex PCR. The table shows a few thousand clones, with roughly 50% occurring only once. The material sequenced was tumor tissue, taken before nivolumab (anti-PD-1) treatment. The receptors stem from a person aged 40-85 years with oral cavity squamous cell carcinoma.

The rearrangement joins TRBV29-1 to TRBJ2-7; 7 nucleotides agree with TRBD2. The V gene end was trimmed by 2 bases and the J gene end by 2 bases; junction bases not matched to a gene: 6. Germline CDR1 SQVTM, CDR2 ANQGSEA. CDR3 size: 14 residues. CDR3 bases: TGCAGCGTTGAAATGGCTAGCGGCACCTACGAGCAGTACTTC. This sequence encodes CSVEMASGTYEQYF.

In this sample, this clone turned up a few times. This rearrangement joins TRBV7-8 to TRBJ1-3; D possibly corresponds to TRBD1 (5 bases). Germline values: CDR1 SGHVS, CDR2 FQNEAQ. The CDR3 is made up of 17 amino acids. The V end was cut by 5 bases, the J end by 2 bases, with 19 bases between. This chain's CDR3 is CASSTQGLGFTGNTIYF. As DNA, the CDR3 is TGTGCCAGCAGCACCCAGGGCCTTGGCTTCACTGGAAACACCATATATTTT.

The V gene is TRBV5-4, the J gene TRBJ2-7; D is ambiguous. V was trimmed by 0 bases and J by 2 bases, leaving 12 bases between them. The length of the CDR3 is 15 residues. CDR1 is SGHNT and CDR2 is YYREEE in the germline V gene (reference sequence). CDR3 sequence: CASSLARGSTYEQYF. CDR3 DNA sequence: TGTGCCAGCAGCTTGGCACGAGGCTCTACCTACGAGCAGTACTTC.

The chain is built from TRBV7-9 and TRBJ1-2, with a weak D call TRBD1 (5 bases). The V end was cut by 10 bases, the J end by 8 bases, with 20 bases between. The CDR3 covers 13 residues. Germline V gene lookup returns CDR1 SEHNR and CDR2 FQNEAQ (reference sequence). For the CDR3, the DNA is TGTGCCACCGCCGGCCGGCAGGGCGGCGGCTACACCTTC. Protein product: CATAGRQGGGYTF.

J is TRBJ1-3 and V is TRBV7-9, with 7 bases aligning to TRBD1. Germline V gene lookup returns CDR1 SEHNR and CDR2 FQNEAQ (reference sequence). The CDR3 totals 16 residues. The J segment lost 0 bases and the V segment lost 0 bases, leaving 2 bases of the junction unmatched. CDR3 nucleotide sequence: TGTGCCAGCAGCTTAGCTGGGACAGACTCTGGAAACACCATATATTTT. Translation gives CASSLAGTDSGNTIYF.

The chain uses TRBV19 and TRBJ2-5, with 14 bases lining up with TRBD2. The CDR3 extends over 16 amino acids. Germline assignment: CDR1 LNHDA and CDR2 SQIVND (reference sequence). J gave up 4 bases and V 3 bases, and 4 bases lay outside the gene matches. CDR3 sequence: CASSIGLAGGGETQYF. CDR3 in DNA: TGTGCCAGTAGTATCGGACTAGCGGGGGGTGGAGAGACCCAGTACTTC.

The chain couples TRBV11-2 to TRBJ2-1, with 9 nucleotides matching TRBD2. This CDR3 contains 16 residues. Unmatched junction bases numbered 8, after V lost 5 bases and J lost 3 bases. Germline values: CDR1 SGHAT, CDR2 FQNNGV. For the CDR3, the DNA is TGTGCCAGCAGCCTATTAGCGGGGGTGGACTACAATGAGCAGTTCTTC. It translates to CASSLLAGVDYNEQFF. Using reference TRBV11-2 and TRBJ2-1 for the parts outside the CDR3, the full variable domain is EAGVAQSPRYKIIEKRQSVAFWCNPISGHATLYWYQQILGQGPKLLIQFQNNGVVDDSQLPKDRFSAERLKGVDSTLKIQPAKLEDSAVYLCASSLLAGVDYNEQFFGPGTRLTVL.